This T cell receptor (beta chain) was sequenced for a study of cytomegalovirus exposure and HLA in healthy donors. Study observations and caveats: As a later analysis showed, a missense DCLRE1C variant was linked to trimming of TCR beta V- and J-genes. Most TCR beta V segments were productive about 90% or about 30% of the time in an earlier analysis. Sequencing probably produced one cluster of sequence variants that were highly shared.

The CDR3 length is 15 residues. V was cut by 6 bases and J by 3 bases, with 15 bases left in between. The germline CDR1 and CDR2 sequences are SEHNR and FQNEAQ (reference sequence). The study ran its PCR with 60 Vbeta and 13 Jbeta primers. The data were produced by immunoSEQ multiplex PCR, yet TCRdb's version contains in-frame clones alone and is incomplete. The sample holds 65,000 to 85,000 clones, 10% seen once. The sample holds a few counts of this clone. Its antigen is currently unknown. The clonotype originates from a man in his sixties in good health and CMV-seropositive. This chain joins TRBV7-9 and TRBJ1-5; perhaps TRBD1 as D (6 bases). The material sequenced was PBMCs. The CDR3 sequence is CASSPTTGFNQPQHF. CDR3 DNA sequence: TGTGCCAGCAGTCCGACAACAGGGTTCAATCAGCCCCAGCATTTT. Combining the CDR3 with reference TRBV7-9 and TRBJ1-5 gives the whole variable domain DTGVSQNPRHKITKRGQNVTFRCDPISEHNRLYWYRQTLGQGPEFLTYFQNEAQLEKSRLLSDRFSAERPKGSFSTLEIQRTEQGDSAMYLCASSPTTGFNQPQHFGDGTRLSIL.